Listed here are 12 T cell receptor beta chains from one sample, sequenced in a study of blood T cell repertoires in COVID-19. Libraries were prepared by immunoSEQ multiplex PCR; TCRdb keeps only in-frame clonotypes and omits some of them. The data hold under 250,000 clones, with 89% observed a single time. The sequenced sample was peripheral blood. The source is a woman aged 40-49 years with acute or convalescent COVID-19.

The V and J genes are TRBV7-2 and TRBJ1-5, with 8 bases that match TRBD1. The CDR3 covers 15 residues. Looked up from germline, CDR1 is SGHTA and CDR2 is FQGNSA. With 4 bases clipped from V and 6 bases from J, the junction kept 8 bases outside the gene matches. The DNA for the CDR3 is TGTGCCAGCAGCTCCGGACAGGGCGGGGTTCAGCCCCAGCATTTT. Translated, it gives CASSSGQGGVQPQHF.

This chain uses TRBV30 with TRBJ2-1; D call uncertain. Per germline, CDR1 GTSNPN and CDR2 SVGIG (reference sequence). CDR3 size: 14 residues. V was pared by 0 bases and J by 6 bases, with 12 bases between. Here the CDR3 DNA reads TGTGCCTGGAGTGTACGTCAGTCTGGCAATGAGCAGTTCTTC. The encoded protein is CAWSVRQSGNEQFF.

The chain employs TRBV4-1 and TRBJ1-1; maybe TRBD1 (5 bases). Germline CDR1 is MGHRA and CDR2 is YSYEKL. The CDR3 has 16 residues. V gave up 4 bases and J gave up 4 bases, with 19 bases separating them. The DNA of the CDR3 is TGCGCCAGCAGCCCGTTTGGGGGTGGGAGGACCACTGAAGCTTTCTTT. Protein product: CASSPFGGGRTTEAFF.

J is TRBJ1-3 and V is TRBV9; 7 bases agree with TRBD1. Germline values: CDR1 SGDLS, CDR2 YYNGEE. The junction had 1 base not matched to a gene; V was cut back by 1 base and J by 0 bases. This CDR3 region has 15 residues. In DNA, the CDR3 is TGTGCCAGCAGCGTACAGGGGGTCTCTGGAAACACCATATATTTT. This sequence encodes CASSVQGVSGNTIYF.

This chain connects TRBV29-1 to TRBJ1-2, with a weak D call TRBD1 (6 bases). CDR3 length equals 11 residues. CDR1 is SQVTM and CDR2 is ANQGSEA in the germline V gene. V was pared by 7 bases and J by 8 bases, with 14 bases between. CDR3 coding DNA: TGCAGCGCCGAGATGGGGACAGGCTACACCTTC. Protein product: CSAEMGTGYTF.

The chain carries TRBV6-5 and TRBJ1-5, with D perhaps matching TRBD1 (5 bases). Germline V CDR1 and CDR2: MNHEY, SVGAGI. The CDR3 contains 14 residues. With 5 bases removed from V and 5 bases from J, the gap between germline ends came to 13 bases. This CDR3 reads CASSTTGKDQPQHF. The CDR3 bases are TGTGCCAGCAGTACTACAGGAAAGGATCAGCCCCAGCATTTT.

V usage is TRBV24-1 and J usage is TRBJ1-1; 7 bases agree with TRBD1. From germline, CDR1 is KGHDR and CDR2 SFDVKD. The ends lost 2 bases at V and 7 bases at J; junction bases unmatched: 9. The CDR3 extends over 15 amino acids. The CDR3 DNA sequence: TGTGCCACCAGTGATTCGCAGGGGGACAGCCGTGAAGCTTTCTTT. Amino acids: CATSDSQGDSREAFF.

The chain combines TRBV19 with TRBJ1-5; 7 bases are a match to TRBD1. The CDR3 extends over 15 amino acids. Germline-derived CDR1 and CDR2 are LNHDA and SQIVND (reference sequence). Unmatched junction bases numbered 10, after V lost 5 bases and J lost 6 bases. The CDR3 reads CASSPQGFLGQPQHF. As DNA, the CDR3 is TGTGCCAGTAGTCCACAGGGGTTTCTCGGTCAGCCCCAGCATTTT. Full variable domain (rest looked up from reference TRBV19 and TRBJ1-5): DGGITQSPKYLFRKEGQNVTLSCEQNLNHDAMYWYRQDPGQGLRLIYYSQIVNDFQKGDIAEGYSVSREKKESFPLTVTSAQKNPTAFYLCASSPQGFLGQPQHFGDGTRLSIL.

The chain uses TRBV19 and TRBJ2-6; D might be TRBD2 (5 bases). Germline loops: CDR1 LNHDA, CDR2 SQIVND (reference sequence). Trimming removed 1 base at V and 1 base at J, with 11 bases between. The CDR3 contains 17 residues. The CDR3 DNA reads TGTGCCAGTAGTATAGGAGGGCAGTTATCTGGGGCCAACGTCCTGACTTTC. Translating it yields CASSIGGQLSGANVLTF.

V is TRBV5-1 and J is TRBJ2-1; a weak D match, TRBD1 (5 bases). The CDR3 sequence is 14 residues long. CDR1 and CDR2 from the germline V gene are SGHRS and YFSETQ. V was trimmed by 1 base and J by 7 bases, leaving 12 bases between them. The CDR3 nucleotides are TGCGCCAGCAGCTTGAGGGGTGGATCTAATGAGCAGTTCTTC. Protein: CASSLRGGSNEQFF.

The CDR3 is CASSKARLAGTQDTQYF. DNA of the CDR3: TGTGCCAGCAGCAAAGCGCGCCTAGCGGGGACTCAAGACACCCAGTACTTC. This chain uses TRBV21-1 with TRBJ2-5; the table's D call, TRBD2, was not checked against the DNA. TRBV21-1 is a known pseudogene. The CDR3 has 17 amino acids.

V and J are TRBV5-1 and TRBJ2-5; D remains ambiguous. This CDR3 spans 14 amino acids. V shed 0 bases and J shed 6 bases, with 12 bases lying between them. Looked up from germline, CDR1 is SGHRS and CDR2 is YFSETQ. The CDR3 sequence is CASSLEQSSQTQYF. DNA for the CDR3: TGCGCCAGCAGCTTGGAACAATCCTCACAGACCCAGTACTTC.